This T cell receptor (beta chain) was observed in a study of T-cell memory formation after mild COVID-19. CDR3 length: 14 residues. Germline assignment: CDR1 SGHNT and CDR2 YYREEE (reference sequence). V was cut by 2 bases and J by 5 bases, with 13 bases left in between. The study's findings and limits: Balance between CD4 and CD8 was seen in clones contracting day 15 to 85, and a CD4+ lean was seen in later expanders. Contracting clones localized mainly to CM and EM when CD4+ and mainly to EMRA when CD8+.

As regards this clonotype: The antigen remains unidentified.

TCRdb analysed the 5' RACE reads with MiXCR anew, one entry per CDR3 protein. The sample lists some 600,000 distinct CDR3 sequences, approximately 15% occurring once. Sample: PBMCs or a T cell subset sorted from them (not recorded which). The source is an adult woman who had mild COVID-19 (a few samples of this study predate the infection). Cell type and time point are not known. This sequence joins TRBV5-4 and TRBJ2-5; possible D gene TRBD2, 5 bases. In DNA, the CDR3 is TGTGCCAGCAGCTTTTGGGGAGTGTCCGAGACCCAGTACTTC. It specifies CASSFWGVSETQYF.